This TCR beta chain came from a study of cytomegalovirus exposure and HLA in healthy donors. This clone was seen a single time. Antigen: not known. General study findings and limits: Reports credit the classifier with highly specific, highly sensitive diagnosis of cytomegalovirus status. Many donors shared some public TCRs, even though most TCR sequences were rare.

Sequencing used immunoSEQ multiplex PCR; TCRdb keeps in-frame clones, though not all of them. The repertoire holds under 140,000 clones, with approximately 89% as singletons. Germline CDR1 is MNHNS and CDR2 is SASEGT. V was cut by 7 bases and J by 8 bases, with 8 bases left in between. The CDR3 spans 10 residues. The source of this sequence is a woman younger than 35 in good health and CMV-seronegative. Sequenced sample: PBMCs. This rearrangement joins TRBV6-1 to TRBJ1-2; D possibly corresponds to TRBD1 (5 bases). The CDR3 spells CASTGGGYTF. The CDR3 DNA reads TGTGCCAGCACGGGGGGAGGCTACACCTTC.